This T cell receptor beta chain was identified in a study of regulatory T cells in long-lasting Graves disease (dated by TCRdb to the early 2020s). As for the study more broadly: To count as having persistent Graves' disease, a patient had to have received antithyroid drug treatment for over 5 years with TSH receptor autoantibodies remaining persistently positive. This study used TCR sequencing and RNA sequencing of peripheral blood to compare persistent Graves' disease patients against newly diagnosed Graves' disease patients. The study was conducted in China and was registered as a clinical trial. A total of around 35 samples were covered by TCR sequencing, comprising around 13 persistent and around 20 newly diagnosed Graves' disease patients. Antithyroid drugs had been taken for 8.5 to 11 years on average by persistent Graves' disease patients in the clinical cohort. What the research found in general, with its limitations: Lower TCR Shannon entropy and fewer highly expanded clones were observed in persistent Graves' disease patients than in newly diagnosed patients, which suggested clonal expansion. The study examined only peripheral blood because the primary lesion, thyroid tissue, could not be accessed. Only the TCR beta chain was sequenced and analyzed. TRBV28, TRBJ1-2 and TRBJ2-5 were preferentially used in persistent disease, while TRBV20-1 and TRBJ2-1 were favored in newly diagnosed disease. A larger number of public clonotypes was shared among persistent patients (around 2,700) than among newly diagnosed patients (approximately 930). As a limitation, the authors acknowledged that the small sample size may reduce accuracy.

About this clonotype: What antigen it recognizes has not been identified. There are no base qualities to consult, and no much larger clone falls within one base.

This sample's time point label indicates: persistent/refractory GD, antithyroid drugs over 5 years with positive TRAb. For both TCR sequencing and RNA sequencing, RNA was extracted from PBMCs using TRIzol. Graves' disease was diagnosed according to American Thyroid Association guidelines. Patients for the study were recruited at an endocrinology department in Xi'an, China. Each patient gave about 8.1 milliliters of peripheral blood, collected in an EDTA anticoagulant tube. Ficoll Paque Plus density gradient separation was used to isolate PBMCs, and no further T cell sorting was done. An Agilent 2100 Bioanalyzer and agarose gel were used to check RNA quality, and a NanoDrop 2000 was used to measure RNA concentration. A distance of 7 bases separates the germline ends of V and J, which lose 6 bases and 2 bases respectively. The CDR3 runs 12 amino acids, cysteine and phenylalanine included. The kept DNA is CDR3 alone, 36 bases in frame from the first base. The germline V gene sets CDR1 to SGHAT and CDR2 to FQNNGV.

Preparation of the library involved multiplex PCR. Sequencing was performed on an Illumina HiSeq 4000. iRepertoire HTBI primers and Arm-PCR amplification of CDR3 regions were used to construct TCR beta libraries. Gel purification was performed on PCR products prior to sequencing. The study's processing was this. Gene usage analysis of CDR3 amino acid clonotypes used the approximately 62 TRBV and about 14 TRBJ segments found across samples. COPE and FqMerger were used to merge the filtered high-quality paired reads into contigs. BLAST was used to align contigs to the IMGT TRBV, TRBD and TRBJ reference genes, and CDR3 was defined following IMGT. Highly expanded clones were defined as clonotypes with a frequency above 0.1%. Shannon entropy was used to measure repertoire diversity, and the Gini coefficient was used to measure V-J evenness. Clonotypes shared by more than one individual were considered public. TCRdb handled the public reads itself, with Q25 trimming in fastp and clone calling in MiXCR, and kept productive beta chains. Every entry covers one CDR3 protein and lists the most common genes and DNA from its rows. The V and J calls shown here were made by TCRdb, not taken from the authors' results. The table for this sample lists approximately 380,000 distinct CDR3 sequences; less than 25% of them were counted only once. The ten largest clones capture less than 25% of the sample.

The sequence was obtained from a female donor with Graves disease. The chain is made from TRBV11-2 and TRBJ2-5; there is no confident call for the D gene. Sequencing was performed on peripheral blood mononuclear cells (PBMCs), taken when the disease was refractory, from a patient treated with antithyroid drugs. The CDR3 protein: CASRTNQETQYF. The DNA sequence reads TGTGCCAGCAGGACAAATCAAGAGACCCAGTACTTC. The CDR3 plus the reference TRBV11-2 and TRBJ2-5 genes for the other parts give the full variable domain: EAGVAQSPRYKIIEKRQSVAFWCNPISGHATLYWYQQILGQGPKLLIQFQNNGVVDDSQLPKDRFSAERLKGVDSTLKIQPAKLEDSAVYLCASRTNQETQYFGPGTRLLVL.